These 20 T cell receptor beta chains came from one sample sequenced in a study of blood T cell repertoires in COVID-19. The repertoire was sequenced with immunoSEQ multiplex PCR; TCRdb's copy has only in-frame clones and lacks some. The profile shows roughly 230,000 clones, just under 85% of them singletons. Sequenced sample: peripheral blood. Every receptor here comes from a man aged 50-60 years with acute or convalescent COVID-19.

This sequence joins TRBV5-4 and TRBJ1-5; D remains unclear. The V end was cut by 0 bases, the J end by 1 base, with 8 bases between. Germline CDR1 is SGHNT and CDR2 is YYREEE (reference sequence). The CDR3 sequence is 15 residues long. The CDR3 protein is CASSLGGLSNQPQHF. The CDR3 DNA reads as TGTGCCAGCAGCTTGGGTGGACTGAGCAATCAGCCCCAGCATTTT.

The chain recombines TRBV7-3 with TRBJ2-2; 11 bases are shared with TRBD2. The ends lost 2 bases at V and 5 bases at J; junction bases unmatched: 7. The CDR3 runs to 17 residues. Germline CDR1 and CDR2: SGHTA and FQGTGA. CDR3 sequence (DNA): TGTGCCAGCAGCTTAGACGCTAGCGGGAGGTGGACCGGGGAGCTGTTTTTT. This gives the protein CASSLDASGRWTGELFF.

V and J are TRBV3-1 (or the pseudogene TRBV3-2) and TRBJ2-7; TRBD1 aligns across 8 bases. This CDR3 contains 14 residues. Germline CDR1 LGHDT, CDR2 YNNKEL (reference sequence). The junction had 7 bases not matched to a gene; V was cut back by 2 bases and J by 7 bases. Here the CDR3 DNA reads TGTGCCAGCAGCCAAAGGGAAGGACAGGGAGAGCAGTACTTC. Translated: CASSQREGQGEQYF.

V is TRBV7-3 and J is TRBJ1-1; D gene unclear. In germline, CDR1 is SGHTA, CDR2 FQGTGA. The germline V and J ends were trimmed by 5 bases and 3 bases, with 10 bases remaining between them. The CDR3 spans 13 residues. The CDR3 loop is CASSPQEDTEAFF. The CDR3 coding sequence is TGTGCCAGCAGCCCACAAGAGGACACTGAAGCTTTCTTT.

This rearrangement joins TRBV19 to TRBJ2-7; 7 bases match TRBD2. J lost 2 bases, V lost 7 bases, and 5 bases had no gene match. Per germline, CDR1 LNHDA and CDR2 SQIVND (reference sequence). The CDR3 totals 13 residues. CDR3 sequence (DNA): TGTGCCAGTACTGGCGGGGGAACCTACGAGCAGTACTTC. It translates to CASTGGGTYEQYF. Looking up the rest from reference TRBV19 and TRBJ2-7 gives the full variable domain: DGGITQSPKYLFRKEGQNVTLSCEQNLNHDAMYWYRQDPGQGLRLIYYSQIVNDFQKGDIAEGYSVSREKKESFPLTVTSAQKNPTAFYLCASTGGGTYEQYFGPGTRLTVT.

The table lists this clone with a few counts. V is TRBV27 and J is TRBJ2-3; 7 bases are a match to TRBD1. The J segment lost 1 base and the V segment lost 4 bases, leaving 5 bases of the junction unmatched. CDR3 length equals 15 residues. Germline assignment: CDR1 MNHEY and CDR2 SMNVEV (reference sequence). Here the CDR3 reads CASSWDREGTDTQYF. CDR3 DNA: TGTGCCAGCAGTTGGGACAGAGAAGGCACAGATACGCAGTATTTT.

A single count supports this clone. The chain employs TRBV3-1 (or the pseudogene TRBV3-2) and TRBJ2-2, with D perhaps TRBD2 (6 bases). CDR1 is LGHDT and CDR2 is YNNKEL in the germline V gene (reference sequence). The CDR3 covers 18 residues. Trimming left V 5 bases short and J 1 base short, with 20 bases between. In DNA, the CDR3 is TGTGCCAGCAGCTCAAGCGCGGGAAGCCGGGGGAACACCGGGGAGCTGTTTTTT. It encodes CASSSSAGSRGNTGELFF.

This CDR3 reads CASSLGGTAGYGYTF. CDR3 DNA sequence: TGTGCCAGCAGCTTAGGTGGGACAGCTGGCTATGGCTACACCTTC. The chain combines TRBV7-2 with TRBJ1-2; 7 bases fit TRBD1. Unmatched junction bases numbered 6, after V lost 1 base and J lost 4 bases. Germline assignment: CDR1 SGHTA and CDR2 FQGNSA. The CDR3 has 15 amino acids.

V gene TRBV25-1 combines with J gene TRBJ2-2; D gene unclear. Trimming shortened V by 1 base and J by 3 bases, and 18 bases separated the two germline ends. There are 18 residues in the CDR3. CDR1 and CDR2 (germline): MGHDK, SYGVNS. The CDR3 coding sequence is TGTGCCAGCAGTGAATTTCAATGGGCTGATCGTTACACCGGGGAGCTGTTTTTT. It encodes CASSEFQWADRYTGELFF.

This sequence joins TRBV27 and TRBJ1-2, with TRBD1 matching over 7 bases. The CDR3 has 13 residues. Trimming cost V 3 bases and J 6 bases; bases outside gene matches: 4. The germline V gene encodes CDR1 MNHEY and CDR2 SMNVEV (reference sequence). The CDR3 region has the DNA TGTGCCAGCAGTTTGTCCAGGGGGGATGGCTACACCTTC. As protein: CASSLSRGDGYTF.

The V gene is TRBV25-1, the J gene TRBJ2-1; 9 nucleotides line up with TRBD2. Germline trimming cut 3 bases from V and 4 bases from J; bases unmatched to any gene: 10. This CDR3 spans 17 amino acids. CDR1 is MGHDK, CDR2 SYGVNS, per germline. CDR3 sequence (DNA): TGTGCCAGCAGTGAGGCCCTAGCGGGAAGAAGGTACAATGAGCAGTTCTTC. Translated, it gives CASSEALAGRRYNEQFF.

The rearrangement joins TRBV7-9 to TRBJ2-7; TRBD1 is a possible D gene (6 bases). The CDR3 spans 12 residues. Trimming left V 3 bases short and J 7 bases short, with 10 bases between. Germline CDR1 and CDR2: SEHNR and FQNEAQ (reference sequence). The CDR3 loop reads CASSLGAREQYF. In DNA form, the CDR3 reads TGTGCCAGCAGCTTGGGGGCGAGGGAGCAGTACTTC.

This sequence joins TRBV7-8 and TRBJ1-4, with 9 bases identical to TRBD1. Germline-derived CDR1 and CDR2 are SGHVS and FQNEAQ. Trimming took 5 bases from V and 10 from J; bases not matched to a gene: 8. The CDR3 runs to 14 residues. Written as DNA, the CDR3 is TGTGCCAGCAGCATGCCGGGACAGGGCGTAAAACTGTTTTTT. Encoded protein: CASSMPGQGVKLFF.

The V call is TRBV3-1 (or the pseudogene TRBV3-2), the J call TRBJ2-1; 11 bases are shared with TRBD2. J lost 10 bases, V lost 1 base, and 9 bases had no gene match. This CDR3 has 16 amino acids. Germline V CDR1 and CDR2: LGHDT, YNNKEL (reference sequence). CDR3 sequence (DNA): TGTGCCAGCAGCCAAGTCGGTACTAGCGGGAGAGGCGAGCAGTTCTTC. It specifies CASSQVGTSGRGEQFF.

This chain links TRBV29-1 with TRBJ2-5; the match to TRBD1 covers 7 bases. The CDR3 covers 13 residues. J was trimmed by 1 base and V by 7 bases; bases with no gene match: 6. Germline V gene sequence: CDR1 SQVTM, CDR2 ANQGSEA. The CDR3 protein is CSAGQNIQETQYF. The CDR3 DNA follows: TGCAGCGCGGGACAGAACATCCAAGAGACCCAGTACTTC. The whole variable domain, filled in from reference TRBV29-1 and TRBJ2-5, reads SAVISQKPSRDICQRGTSLTIQCQVDSQVTMMFWYRQQPGQSLTLIATANQGSEATYESGFVIDKFPISRPNLTFSTLTVSNMSPEDSSIYLCSAGQNIQETQYFGPGTRLLVL.

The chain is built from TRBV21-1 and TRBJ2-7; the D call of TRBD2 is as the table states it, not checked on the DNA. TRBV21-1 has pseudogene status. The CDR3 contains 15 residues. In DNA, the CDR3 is TGTGCCAGCAGCAAACTAGCGGGAGGTCAATACGAGCAGTACTTC. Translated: CASSKLAGGQYEQYF.

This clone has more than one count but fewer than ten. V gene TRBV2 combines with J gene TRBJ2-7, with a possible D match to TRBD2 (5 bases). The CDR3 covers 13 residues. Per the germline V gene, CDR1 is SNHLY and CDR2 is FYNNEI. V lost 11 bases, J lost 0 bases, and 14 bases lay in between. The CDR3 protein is CALRAASSYEQYF. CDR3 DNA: TGTGCCCTGCGGGCAGCTAGCTCCTACGAGCAGTACTTC.

CDR3 bases: TGTGCCAGCAGCTTAGGAGGGACTCCCCCGTACTTC. This gives the protein CASSLGGTPPYF. The chain joins TRBV7-9 to TRBJ2-7; weak D call: TRBD2 (6 bases). From germline, CDR1 is SEHNR and CDR2 FQNEAQ (reference sequence). V was cut by 1 base and J by 12 bases, with 13 bases left in between. There are 12 residues in the CDR3.

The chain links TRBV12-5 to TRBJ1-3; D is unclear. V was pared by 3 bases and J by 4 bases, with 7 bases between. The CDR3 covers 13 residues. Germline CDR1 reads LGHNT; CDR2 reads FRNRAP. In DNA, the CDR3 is TGTGCTAGTGGTTTCCGGGAGGGAAACACCATATATTTT. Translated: CASGFREGNTIYF.

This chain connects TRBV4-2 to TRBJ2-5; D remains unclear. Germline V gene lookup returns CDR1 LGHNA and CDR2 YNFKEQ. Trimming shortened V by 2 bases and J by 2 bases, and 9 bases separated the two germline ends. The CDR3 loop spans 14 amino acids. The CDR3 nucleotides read TGTGCCAGCAGCCAAACTTCGCTACAAGAGACCCAGTACTTC. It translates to CASSQTSLQETQYF.